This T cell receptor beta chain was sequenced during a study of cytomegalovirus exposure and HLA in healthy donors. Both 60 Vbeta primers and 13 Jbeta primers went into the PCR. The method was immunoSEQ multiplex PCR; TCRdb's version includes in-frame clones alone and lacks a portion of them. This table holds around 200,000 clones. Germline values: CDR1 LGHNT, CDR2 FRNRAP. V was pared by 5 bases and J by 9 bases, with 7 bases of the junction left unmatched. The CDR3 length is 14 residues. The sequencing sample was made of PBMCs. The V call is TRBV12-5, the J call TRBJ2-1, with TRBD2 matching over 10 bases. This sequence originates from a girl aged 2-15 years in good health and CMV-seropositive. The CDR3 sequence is CASGPAGGQGEQFF. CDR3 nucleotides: TGTGCTAGTGGTCCAGCGGGAGGGCAGGGTGAGCAGTTCTTC.